A selection of T cell receptor beta chains follows, all from one sample in a study of OX40 agonist ivuxolimab in advanced cancers. Profiled with immunoSEQ multiplex PCR; TCRdb holds only in-frame clones, not every one. The profile shows 70,000 to 80,000 clones, 93% of them singletons. The input for sequencing was CD4+ or CD8+ T cells sorted from blood, taken in a trial of the OX40 agonist ivuxolimab. The receptor source for this set is an adult with an advanced solid tumor such as melanoma, head and neck, liver or kidney cancer. Each CDR3 is given with its conserved first and last residue. A D gene is named only where the DNA matches it firmly. The size entry is marked missing in some rows and otherwise reads once, few, many or a size class.

d_gene	v_gene	abundance	j_gene	CDR3nt	CDR3aa
NA	TRBV13	NA	TRBJ2-3	TGTGCCAGCAGCGGCGGCGCCGGTCTTAGCACAGATACGCAGTATTTT	CASSGGAGLSTDTQYF
TRBD1	TRBV5-1	NA	TRBJ1-1	TGCGCCAGCAGTTTGACGACAGGGAGGTTGGGGATGAACACTGAAGCTTTCTTT	CASSLTTGRLGMNTEAFF
NA	TRBV4-1	NA	TRBJ2-7	TGCGCCAGCAGCCAAGATCCGGCAGGGTACGAGCAGTACTTC	CASSQDPAGYEQYF
NA	TRBV5-1	NA	TRBJ1-2	TGCGCCAGCAGCTTATCGACTAACTATGGCTACACCTTC	CASSLSTNYGYTF
TRBD1	TRBV30	NA	TRBJ1-1	TGTGCCTGGAGTACAGGGGGGATTGAAGCTTTCTTT	CAWSTGGIEAFF
TRBD1	TRBV18	NA	TRBJ2-7	TGTGCCAGCTCACCCTCCGACAGGGACTACGAGCAGTACTTC	CASSPSDRDYEQYF
NA	TRBV30	NA	TRBJ1-1	TGTGCCTGGAGTGTTGGTTTTGGCACTGAAGCTTTCTTT	CAWSVGFGTEAFF
NA	TRBV5-1	NA	TRBJ2-2	TGCGCCAGCAGCAGGGGTCGGGTCCCGACCGGGGAGCTGTTTTTT	CASSRGRVPTGELFF
TRBD1	TRBV9	NA	TRBJ1-1	TGTGCCAGCAGCGCCTCCCCAAACAGGGGGGACAGAAACACTGAAGCTTTCTTT	CASSASPNRGDRNTEAFF
NA	TRBV6-1	NA	TRBJ1-5	TGTGCCAGCGGTACAGGGAATCAGCCCCAGCATTTT	CASGTGNQPQHF
NA	TRBV29-1	NA	TRBJ1-1	TGCAGCGTTGAACTGGGCGTAACTGAAGCTTTCTTT	CSVELGVTEAFF
NA	TRBV13	NA	TRBJ1-2	TGTGCCAGCAGCTTAGGGTCAGGGGCGAATGGCTACACCTTC	CASSLGSGANGYTF
NA	TRBV14	NA	TRBJ2-3	TGTGCCAGCAGCCCCGGGACAACGCAGTATTTT	CASSPGTTQYF
NA	TRBV5-1	NA	TRBJ2-3	TGCGCCAGCAGCCCCAGGGGCAGCCACAGCACAGATACGCAGTATTTT	CASSPRGSHSTDTQYF
NA	TRBV4-1	NA	TRBJ2-1	TGCGCCAGCAGCCATAAGGGGGGAGGCAATGAGCAGTTCTTC	CASSHKGGGNEQFF
NA	TRBV6-5	NA	TRBJ2-7	TGTGCCAGCAGTTACGGCGCAGCGTACGAGCAGTACTTC	CASSYGAAYEQYF
TRBD2	TRBV5-4	once	TRBJ2-1	TGTGCCAGCAGCTTGGCCCTACTAGCGGGGGTGTACAATGAGCAGTTCTTC	CASSLALLAGVYNEQFF
NA	TRBV19	NA	TRBJ1-1	TGTGCCAGTAGCCCCCGGCCGGCTGAAGCTTTCTTT	CASSPRPAEAFF
NA	TRBV19	once	TRBJ1-2	TGTGCCAGTTCCTTCGGGGGAAGAGTCCCCTCGGTTAGTGGCTACACCTTC	CASSFGGRVPSVSGYTF
NA	TRBV19	NA	TRBJ2-2	TGTGCCAGTAGTATCGGGACGGGACACACCGGGGAGCTGTTTTTT	CASSIGTGHTGELFF
TRBD2	TRBV29-1	NA	TRBJ2-2	TGCAGCGCTGTACTAGCGGGGGGGCCAACGGCCGGGGAGCTGTTTTTT	CSAVLAGGPTAGELFF
TRBD1	TRBV29-1	NA	TRBJ1-2	TGCAGCGTTTACAGGGGCGGGAACTATGGCTACACCTTC	CSVYRGGNYGYTF
NA	TRBV7-9	NA	TRBJ2-1	TGTGCCAGCAGCCTTCTGGCAGTTGGGTTCTTC	CASSLLAVGFF
NA	TRBV29-1	once	TRBJ2-7	TGCAGCGTTGGGACTGATGTGGGCCTCTACGAGCAGTACTTC	CSVGTDVGLYEQYF
TRBD1	TRBV27	NA	TRBJ1-5	TGTGCCAGCAGCCACAGGGGTAGCAATCAGCCCCAGCATTTT	CASSHRGSNQPQHF
NA	TRBV27	NA	TRBJ1-6	TGTGCCAGCAGCCCCCTTGGCAGTTCACCCCTCCACTTT	CASSPLGSSPLHF
TRBD2	TRBV9	NA	TRBJ2-1	TGTGCCAGCAGCGCTAGCGGGGGGGCCGGTAATGAGCAGTTCTTC	CASSASGGAGNEQFF
NA	TRBV30	NA	TRBJ1-2	TGTGCCTGGAACAGCGAAACGTACTATGGCTACACCTTC	CAWNSETYYGYTF
NA	TRBV28	NA	TRBJ2-2	TGTGCCAGCAGTTTAGCTGGGATAGGGGACACCGGGGAGCTGTTTTTT	CASSLAGIGDTGELFF
TRBD1	TRBV6-1	NA	TRBJ2-3	TGTGCCAGCAGACCACCACAGGGGATGACGCAGTATTTT	CASRPPQGMTQYF
NA	TRBV15	NA	TRBJ2-3	TGTGCCACCAGCAGAGATTCGGTAGGGGTTCCCGCCGCAGAAGATACGCAGTATTTT	CATSRDSVGVPAAEDTQYF
TRBD1	TRBV4-1	NA	TRBJ1-1	TGCGCCAGCAGCCCGGGGGACAGGGGAAATACTGAAGCTTTCTTT	CASSPGDRGNTEAFF
NA	TRBV6-5	NA	TRBJ1-1	TGTGCCAGCAGTAAATCAGGGGCGCCAGCTTTCTTT	CASSKSGAPAFF
TRBD1	TRBV5-6	few	TRBJ1-6	TGTGCCAGCAGCTTGGGGGACAGGGCATATTCACCCCTCCACTTT	CASSLGDRAYSPLHF
NA	TRBV5-1	NA	TRBJ2-7	TGCGCCAGCAGCTTCGAAACTTCCCGGGACGAGCAGTACTTC	CASSFETSRDEQYF
TRBD2	TRBV27	once	TRBJ2-1	TGTGCCAGCAGTTCTAGCGGGAAGGGGCCCGATGAGCAGTTCTTC	CASSSSGKGPDEQFF
NA	TRBV5-1	NA	TRBJ2-5	TGCGCCAGCAGCTTGGGAAGGGGCGGTACAGAAGAGACCCAGTACTTC	CASSLGRGGTEETQYF
TRBD1	TRBV19	NA	TRBJ1-1	TGTGCCAGTAGTATTTGGACAGGGGCAGGGATGAACACTGAAGCTTTCTTT	CASSIWTGAGMNTEAFF
TRBD1	TRBV11-3	NA	TRBJ1-1	TGTGCCAGCAGCTTAGTTCGAGACAGGGCAGGGGGCACTGAAGCTTTCTTT	CASSLVRDRAGGTEAFF
NA	TRBV7-9	NA	TRBJ2-1	TGTGCCAGCAGCTTGCCGGGGGACAATGAGCAGTTCTTC	CASSLPGDNEQFF
NA	TRBV5-1	NA	TRBJ1-1	TGCGCCAGCAGCTTTTCGGGGACTAAAAACACTGAAGCTTTCTTT	CASSFSGTKNTEAFF
NA	TRBV27	NA	TRBJ2-1	TGTGCCAGCAGCTACGGTTACAATGAGCAGTTCTTC	CASSYGYNEQFF
TRBD1	TRBV19	NA	TRBJ2-7	TGTGCCAGTAGTATTGGGACAGGGATTTATGACGAGCAGTACTTC	CASSIGTGIYDEQYF
NA	TRBV13	NA	TRBJ2-1	TGTGCCAGCAGCTTAGGCCGGAATGAGCAGTTCTTC	CASSLGRNEQFF
TRBD2	TRBV6-6	once	TRBJ2-7	TGTGCCAGCAGTTACTCGATAGCGGGAGACGAGCAGTACTTC	CASSYSIAGDEQYF
TRBD2	TRBV5-1	NA	TRBJ2-4	TGCGCCAGCAGCTCGGGACTAGCGGGAGAGAATACTATAGCCAAAAACATTCAGTACTTC	CASSSGLAGENTIAKNIQYF
NA	TRBV7-7	NA	TRBJ2-5	TGTGCCAGCAGCTTAGCCCCCCGGGGAAGTCGGGGAGAGACCCAGTACTTC	CASSLAPRGSRGETQYF